These 16 T cell receptor beta chains share one sample of origin, sequenced in a study of regulatory T cells in long-lasting Graves disease. Indicated time point: persistent/refractory GD, antithyroid drugs over 5 years with positive TRAb. RNA extracted from PBMCs served as the sequencing template. Assembly of TCR beta libraries relied on iRepertoire HTBI primers together with Arm-PCR of CDR3 regions. TCRdb re-derived calls from the multiplex PCR reads in MiXCR, one entry per CDR3 protein. The data hold roughly 450,000 distinct CDR3 sequences, with more than 20% observed a single time. The starting material was peripheral blood mononuclear cells (PBMCs), obtained when the disease was refractory, from a patient treated with antithyroid drugs. The source is a female donor with Graves disease.

The chain is built from TRBV4-3 and TRBJ2-5, with a weak D call TRBD2 (5 bases). The V gene lost 6 bases and the J gene lost 2 bases, with 13 bases spanning the gap. CDR3 length: 14 residues. Germline V CDR1 and CDR2: LGHNA, YSLEER. Written as DNA, the CDR3 is TGCGCCAGCAGTCAGCTAACGGGACAAGAGACCCAGTACTTC. Amino acids: CASSQLTGQETQYF.

The CDR3 DNA reads as TGTGCCAGCAGCTTTTGGACAGACTCCTACGAGCAGTACTTC. This translates into CASSFWTDSYEQYF. The chain joins TRBV7-2 to TRBJ2-7, with D possibly TRBD1 on 6 matching bases. V dropped 3 bases and J dropped 0 bases, with 9 bases sitting between them. CDR3 length: 14 residues. Germline V gives CDR1 SGHTA, CDR2 FQGNSA. The whole variable domain, remainder taken from reference TRBV7-2 and TRBJ2-7, is GAGVSQSPSNKVTEKGKDVELRCDPISGHTALYWYRQSLGQGLEFLIYFQGNSAPDKSGLPSDRFSAERTGGSVSTLTIQRTQQEDSAVYLCASSFWTDSYEQYFGPGTRLTVT.

This clonotype showed up many times. The genes are TRBV6-1 and TRBJ2-7, with no clear D. The germline V gene encodes CDR1 MNHNS and CDR2 SASEGT. This CDR3 contains 15 residues. V shed 3 bases and J shed 7 bases, with 19 bases lying between them. CDR3 sequence (DNA): TGTGCCAGCAGTGACACCCCCGTCGACCCGACGGAGCAGTACTTC. This gives the protein CASSDTPVDPTEQYF.

Worth noting for this clonotype: The junction departs from germline at one end; a sequencing error may be responsible. The chain links TRBV12-3 or TRBV12-4 to TRBJ2-2; 9 nucleotides match TRBD1. The CDR3 is made up of 16 amino acids. The CDR3 region is CASSQMTGGFAGKLFF. For the CDR3, the DNA is TGTGCCAGCAGCCAGATGACAGGGGGATTTGCCGGGAAGCTGTTTTTT.

This clonotype was observed a few times. The chain combines TRBV27 with TRBJ2-6; 7 nucleotides match TRBD1. The CDR3 is 18 amino acids. The germline V gene has CDR1 MNHEY and CDR2 SMNVEV (reference sequence). J gave up 2 bases and V 6 bases, and 13 bases lay outside the gene matches. The CDR3 loop is CASRPTDRAVTGANVLTF. The CDR3 DNA sequence: TGTGCCAGCAGACCTACCGACAGGGCCGTCACTGGGGCCAACGTCCTGACTTTC.

Notes on this clonotype: One base away lies a much larger clone, so this may be a sequencing read error. Given the absence of the conserved phenylalanine or tryptophan at the CDR3 end, a read error is likely. This rearrangement joins TRBV6-4 to TRBJ2-1, with no clear D. Germline lookup yields CDR1 MRHNA and CDR2 SNTAGT. The CDR3 runs 13 residues. V was clipped by 5 bases and J by 7 bases, with 12 bases between them. In DNA form, the CDR3 reads TGTGCCAGCAGTTTTGTCCCAGCGAATGAGCAGTTCCTC. It codes for CASSFVPANEQFL.

This clonotype was counted a few times. CDR3 DNA sequence: TGCAGTGCTACCCTTCTAGCGGGAGGGCCGGGCGAGCAGTACTTC. Its protein is CSATLLAGGPGEQYF. The rearrangement links TRBV20-1 to TRBJ2-7; 12 bases are a match to TRBD2. Germline loops: CDR1 DFQATT, CDR2 SNEGSKA (reference sequence). The V segment lost 4 bases and the J segment 6 bases; nucleotides outside the gene matches: 10. This CDR3 has 15 residues.

The chain couples TRBV7-3 to TRBJ2-1; TRBD2 aligns across 14 bases. Trimming removed 6 bases from V and 7 bases from J; junction bases left unmatched: 5. This CDR3 has 15 amino acids. Germline lookup yields CDR1 SGHTA and CDR2 FQGTGA. This CDR3 reads CASSRTSGRSNEQFF. The CDR3 nucleotides are TGTGCCAGCAGTCGGACTAGCGGGAGGAGTAATGAGCAGTTCTTC.

This clonotype was detected ten times or more. The V gene is TRBV5-1, the J gene TRBJ1-6; no definite D call. CDR3 length equals 15 residues. V lost 0 bases and J 0 bases, leaving 4 bases between the germline ends. Looked up from germline, CDR1 is SGHRS and CDR2 is YFSETQ. CDR3 sequence reads: CASSLDDSYNSPLHF. The CDR3 coding sequence is TGCGCCAGCAGCTTGGATGACTCCTATAATTCACCCCTCCACTTT.

This clonotype was counted ten times or more. This chain links TRBV12-3 or TRBV12-4 with TRBJ2-6, with 9 bases identical to TRBD2. The ends lost 4 bases at V and 1 base at J; junction bases unmatched: 11. The CDR3 consists of 19 residues. CDR3 sequence reads: CASSSSREREESGANVLTF. For the CDR3, the DNA is TGTGCCAGCAGTTCTTCCCGGGAGCGGGAGGAGTCTGGGGCCAACGTCCTGACTTTC.

The chain joins TRBV29-1 to TRBJ2-2; 9 bases map to TRBD1. This CDR3 region has 17 residues. J gave up 7 bases and V 5 bases, and 17 bases lay outside the gene matches. Germline assignment: CDR1 SQVTM and CDR2 ANQGSEA. CDR3 region: CSVWLLSRDRVYGELFF. The CDR3 bases are TGCAGCGTTTGGTTGTTGTCTCGGGACAGGGTTTACGGGGAGCTGTTTTTT.

This chain uses TRBV3-1 with TRBJ1-2, with D possibly matching TRBD1 (5 bases). CDR3 size: 15 residues. Germline V lookup: CDR1 LGHDT, CDR2 YNNKEL (reference sequence). V lost 0 bases and J 10 bases, leaving 18 bases between the germline ends. The CDR3 here is CASSQDPAGGRVYTF. CDR3 nucleotide sequence: TGTGCCAGCAGCCAAGACCCCGCGGGGGGGAGGGTCTACACCTTC.

The CDR3 region has the DNA TGCAGCGTATCTGGGCGCGGCGTCTACGAGCAGTACTTC. Translation: CSVSGRGVYEQYF. The V call is TRBV29-1, the J call TRBJ2-7; D is ambiguous. From germline, CDR1 is SQVTM and CDR2 ANQGSEA. CDR3 length: 13 amino acids. Trimming shortened V by 6 bases and J by 3 bases, and 15 bases separated the two germline ends.

This clonotype came up many times. The chain couples TRBV12-3 or TRBV12-4 to TRBJ2-7; the D gene is possibly TRBD1 (5 bases). The CDR3 is made up of 15 amino acids. Trimming shortened V by 4 bases and J by 1 base, and 14 bases separated the two germline ends. The CDR3 reads CASSSGLTQSYEQYF. DNA of the CDR3: TGTGCCAGCAGTTCAGGGCTAACGCAGTCCTACGAGCAGTACTTC.

The gene calls are TRBV5-6 and TRBJ2-7, with 10 bases aligning to TRBD2. Per the germline V gene, CDR1 is SGHDT and CDR2 is YYEEEE. The CDR3 runs 16 residues. Trimming removed 4 bases from V and 12 bases from J; junction bases left unmatched: 19. The CDR3 DNA sequence: TGTGCCAGCAGCCCATGGAGAACTAGCGGGATCCTACCACCGTACTTC. Its protein is CASSPWRTSGILPPYF.

This clonotype came up a few times. This chain joins TRBV28 and TRBJ2-2; 13 nucleotides align to TRBD2. Germline V gives CDR1 MDHEN, CDR2 SYDVKM. The CDR3 spans 15 residues. Trimming took 4 bases from V and 4 from J; bases not matched to a gene: 0. CDR3: CASSWTSGSTGELFF. CDR3 coding DNA: TGTGCCAGCAGTTGGACTAGCGGGAGCACCGGGGAGCTGTTTTTT.